This TCR beta chain was sequenced for a study of cytomegalovirus exposure and HLA in healthy donors. As for this clone: Its target is not known.

Study results and caveats: Among the sequence variants, a highly shared cluster was likely an artifact of sequencing.

The CDR3 length is 14 residues. The V and J ends lost 3 bases and 4 bases respectively, with 7 bases between them. Germline V gene data show CDR1 as SGHTA and CDR2 as FQGNSA. The PCR was carried out with 60 Vbeta primers and 13 Jbeta primers. Using immunoSEQ multiplex PCR, the repertoire was profiled, and TCRdb retains in-frame clones only, with some absent. Seen in this sample are about 160,000 clones; the ten most common clones hold 1% to 1.5%. The TCR originated in a woman aged 55-70 years in good health and CMV-seronegative. Sequencing was carried out using PBMCs. J is TRBJ1-6 and V is TRBV7-2; D is unresolved. The chain's CDR3 is CASSLRLYNSPLHF. The CDR3 nucleotides are TGTGCCAGCAGCTTGCGGCTATATAATTCACCCCTCCACTTT.